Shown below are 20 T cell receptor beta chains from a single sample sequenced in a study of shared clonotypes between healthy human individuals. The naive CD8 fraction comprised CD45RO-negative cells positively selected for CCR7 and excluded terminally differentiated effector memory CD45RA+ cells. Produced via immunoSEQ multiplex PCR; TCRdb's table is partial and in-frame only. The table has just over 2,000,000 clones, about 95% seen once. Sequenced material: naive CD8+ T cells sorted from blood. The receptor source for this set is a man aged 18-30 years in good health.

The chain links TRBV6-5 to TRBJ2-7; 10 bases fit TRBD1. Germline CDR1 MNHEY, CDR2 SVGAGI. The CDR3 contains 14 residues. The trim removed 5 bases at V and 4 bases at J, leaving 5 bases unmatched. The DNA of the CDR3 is TGTGCCAGCAGTGGCCGGGACAGGGGTTACGAGCAGTACTTC. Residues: CASSGRDRGYEQYF.

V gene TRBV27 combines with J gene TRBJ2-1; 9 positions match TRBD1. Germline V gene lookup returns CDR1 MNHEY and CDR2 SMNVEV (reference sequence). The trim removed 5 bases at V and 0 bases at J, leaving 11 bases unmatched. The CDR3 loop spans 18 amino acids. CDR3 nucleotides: TGTGCCAGCAGTCCCCTCTTTGACAGGGGGAGCTCCTACAATGAGCAGTTCTTC. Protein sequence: CASSPLFDRGSSYNEQFF.

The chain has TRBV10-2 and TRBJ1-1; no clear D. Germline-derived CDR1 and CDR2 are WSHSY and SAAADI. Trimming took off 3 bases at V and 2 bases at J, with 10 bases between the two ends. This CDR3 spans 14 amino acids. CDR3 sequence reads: CASSELDYNTEAFF. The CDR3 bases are TGCGCCAGCAGTGAATTGGACTACAACACTGAAGCTTTCTTT.

This CDR3 reads CASSLTGGPLSYEQYF. DNA of the CDR3: TGTGCCAGCAGCCTTACAGGGGGCCCCCTTTCCTACGAGCAGTACTTC. The V call is TRBV6-4, the J call TRBJ2-7; 9 nucleotides agree with TRBD1. The CDR3 contains 16 residues. The germline V gene encodes CDR1 MRHNA and CDR2 SNTAGT. Trimming removed 6 bases from V and 1 base from J; junction bases left unmatched: 10.

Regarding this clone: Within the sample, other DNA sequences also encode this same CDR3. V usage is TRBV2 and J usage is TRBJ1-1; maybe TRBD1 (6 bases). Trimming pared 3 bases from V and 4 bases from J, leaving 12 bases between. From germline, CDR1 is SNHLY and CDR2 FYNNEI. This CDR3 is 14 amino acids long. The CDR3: CASSDGQGSTEAFF. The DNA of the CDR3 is TGTGCCAGCAGTGATGGGCAGGGGAGCACTGAAGCTTTCTTT. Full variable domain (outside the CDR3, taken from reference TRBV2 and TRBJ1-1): EPEVTQTPSHQVTQMGQEVILRCVPISNHLYFYWYRQILGQKVEFLVSFYNNEISEKSEIFDDQFSVERPDGSNFTLKIRSTKLEDSAMYFCASSDGQGSTEAFFGQGTRLTVV.

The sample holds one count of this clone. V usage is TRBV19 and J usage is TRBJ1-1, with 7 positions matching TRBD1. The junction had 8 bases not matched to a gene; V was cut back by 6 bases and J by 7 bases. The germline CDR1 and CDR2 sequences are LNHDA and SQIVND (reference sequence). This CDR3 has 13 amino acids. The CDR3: CASSDRAYLEAFF. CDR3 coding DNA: TGTGCCAGTAGCGACAGGGCGTACCTTGAAGCTTTCTTT.

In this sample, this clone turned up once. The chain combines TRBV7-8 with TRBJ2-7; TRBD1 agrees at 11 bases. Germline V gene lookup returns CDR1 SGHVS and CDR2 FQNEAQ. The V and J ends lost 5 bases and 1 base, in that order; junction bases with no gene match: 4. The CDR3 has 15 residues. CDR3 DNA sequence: TGTGCCAGCAGCCCTTGGGACAGGGGGTCCTACGAGCAGTACTTC. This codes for CASSPWDRGSYEQYF. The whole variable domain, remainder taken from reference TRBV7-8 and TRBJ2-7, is GAGVSQSPRYKVAKRGQDVALRCDPISGHVSLFWYQQALGQGPEFLTYFQNEAQLDKSGLPSDRFFAERPEGSVSTLKIQRTQQEDSAVYLCASSPWDRGSYEQYFGPGTRLTVT.

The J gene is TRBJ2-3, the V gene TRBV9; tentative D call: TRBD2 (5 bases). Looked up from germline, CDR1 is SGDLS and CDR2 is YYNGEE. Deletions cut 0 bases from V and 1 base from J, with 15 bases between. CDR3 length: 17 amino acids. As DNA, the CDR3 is TGTGCCAGCAGCGTAGTATTGGGCAAGGAGGGCACAGATACGCAGTATTTT. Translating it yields CASSVVLGKEGTDTQYF.

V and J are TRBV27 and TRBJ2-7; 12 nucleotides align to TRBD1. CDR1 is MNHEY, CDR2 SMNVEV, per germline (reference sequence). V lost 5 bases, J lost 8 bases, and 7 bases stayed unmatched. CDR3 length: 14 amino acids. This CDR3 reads CASSPPGQGAKQYF. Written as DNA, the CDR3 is TGTGCCAGCAGTCCCCCGGGACAGGGGGCTAAGCAGTACTTC.

The CDR3 region has the DNA TGTGCCAGCAGTGGAGAGGGGGTTAGCAATCAGCCCCAGCATTTT. Protein sequence: CASSGEGVSNQPQHF. The chain joins TRBV2 to TRBJ1-5; possibly TRBD1 for D (6 bases). The CDR3 is 15 amino acids. Trimming pared 4 bases from V and 0 bases from J, leaving 10 bases between. The germline V gene has CDR1 SNHLY and CDR2 FYNNEI.

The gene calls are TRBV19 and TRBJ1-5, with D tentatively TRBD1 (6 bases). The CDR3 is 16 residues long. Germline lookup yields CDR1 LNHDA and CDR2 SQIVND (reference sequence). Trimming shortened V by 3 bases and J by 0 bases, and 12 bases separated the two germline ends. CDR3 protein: CASSMGGPYSNQPQHF. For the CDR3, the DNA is TGTGCCAGTAGTATGGGGGGCCCCTATAGCAATCAGCCCCAGCATTTT.

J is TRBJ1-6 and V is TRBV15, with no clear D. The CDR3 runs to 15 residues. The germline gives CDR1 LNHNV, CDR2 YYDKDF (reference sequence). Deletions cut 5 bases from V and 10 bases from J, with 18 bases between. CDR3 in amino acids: CATSQEILTLSPLHF. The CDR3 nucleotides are TGTGCCACCAGCCAAGAGATCCTTACCCTCTCACCCCTCCACTTT.

CDR3 in amino acids: CASSSEGGYEQYF. In DNA, the CDR3 is TGTGCCAGCAGCTCAGAAGGCGGCTACGAGCAGTACTTC. The chain joins TRBV7-3 to TRBJ2-7; D is ambiguous. Germline lookup yields CDR1 SGHTA and CDR2 FQGTGA. The V end was cut by 4 bases, the J end by 3 bases, with 10 bases between. The CDR3 has 13 amino acids.

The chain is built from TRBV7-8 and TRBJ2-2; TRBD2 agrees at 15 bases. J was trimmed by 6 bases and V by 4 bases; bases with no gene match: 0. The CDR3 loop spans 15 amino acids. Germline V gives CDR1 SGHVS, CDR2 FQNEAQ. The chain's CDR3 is CASSWTSGGAGELFF. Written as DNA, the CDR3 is TGTGCCAGCAGCTGGACTAGCGGGGGGGCCGGGGAGCTGTTTTTT.

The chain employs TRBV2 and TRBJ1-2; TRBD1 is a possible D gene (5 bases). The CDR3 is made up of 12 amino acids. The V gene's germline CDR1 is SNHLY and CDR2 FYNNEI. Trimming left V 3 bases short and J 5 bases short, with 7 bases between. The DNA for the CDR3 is TGTGCCAGCAGTGAGGGGGATTATGGCTACACCTTC. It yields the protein CASSEGDYGYTF.

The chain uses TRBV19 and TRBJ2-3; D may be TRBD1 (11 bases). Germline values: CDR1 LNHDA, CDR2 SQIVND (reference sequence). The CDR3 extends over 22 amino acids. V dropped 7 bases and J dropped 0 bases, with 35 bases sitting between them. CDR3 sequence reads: CASNPGQGAGTSDGSSTDTQYF. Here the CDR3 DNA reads TGTGCCAGTAACCCCGGACAGGGGGCCGGGACTAGCGATGGATCTAGCACAGATACGCAGTATTTT.

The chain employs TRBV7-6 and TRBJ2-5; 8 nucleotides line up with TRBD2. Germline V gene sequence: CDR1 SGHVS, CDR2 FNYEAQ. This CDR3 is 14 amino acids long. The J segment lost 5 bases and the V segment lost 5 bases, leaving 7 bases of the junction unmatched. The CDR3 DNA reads TGTGCCAGCAGCATGGGACTAGTAGAGGAGACCCAGTACTTC. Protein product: CASSMGLVEETQYF.

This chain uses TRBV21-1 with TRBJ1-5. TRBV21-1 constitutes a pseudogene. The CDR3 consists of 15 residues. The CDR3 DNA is TGTGCCAGCAGCAAAGGGGAGATAATGTGTCAGCCCCAGCATTTT. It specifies CASSKGEIMCQPQHF.

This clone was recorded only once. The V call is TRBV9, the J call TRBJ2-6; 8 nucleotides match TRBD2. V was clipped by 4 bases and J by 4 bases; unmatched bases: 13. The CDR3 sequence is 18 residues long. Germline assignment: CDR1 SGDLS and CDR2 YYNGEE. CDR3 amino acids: CASSPSGSLTSGANVLTF. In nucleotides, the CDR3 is TGTGCCAGCAGCCCCAGCGGGAGTTTGACTTCCGGGGCCAACGTCCTGACTTTC.

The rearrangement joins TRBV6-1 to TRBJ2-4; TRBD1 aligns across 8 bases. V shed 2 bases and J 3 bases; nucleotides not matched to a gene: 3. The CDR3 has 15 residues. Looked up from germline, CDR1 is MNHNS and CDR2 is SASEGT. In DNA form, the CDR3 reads TGTGCCAGCAGTGAAACAGGGGGAAACAAAAACATTCAGTACTTC. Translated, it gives CASSETGGNKNIQYF.